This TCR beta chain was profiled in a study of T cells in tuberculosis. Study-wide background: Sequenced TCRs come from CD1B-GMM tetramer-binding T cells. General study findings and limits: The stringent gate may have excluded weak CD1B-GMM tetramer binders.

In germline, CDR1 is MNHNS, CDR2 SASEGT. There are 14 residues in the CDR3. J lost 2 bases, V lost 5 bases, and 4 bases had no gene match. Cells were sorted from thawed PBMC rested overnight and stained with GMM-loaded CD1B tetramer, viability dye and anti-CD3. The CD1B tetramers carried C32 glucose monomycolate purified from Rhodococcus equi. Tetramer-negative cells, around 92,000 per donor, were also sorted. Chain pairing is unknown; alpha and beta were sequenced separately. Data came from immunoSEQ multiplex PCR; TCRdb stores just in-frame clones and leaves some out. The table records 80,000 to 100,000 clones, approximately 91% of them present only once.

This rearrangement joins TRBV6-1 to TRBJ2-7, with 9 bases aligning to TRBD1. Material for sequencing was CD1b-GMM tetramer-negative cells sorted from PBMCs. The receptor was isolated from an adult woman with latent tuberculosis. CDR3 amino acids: CASSRTGGPYEQYV. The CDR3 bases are TGTGCCAGCAGTCGCACAGGGGGCCCCTACGAGCAGTACGTC.